Listed here is a single T cell receptor (beta chain). These data belong to a study of control samples from healthy donors and cancer patients. Some clones are missing from TCRdb's copy, which holds only in-frame ones; the method was immunoSEQ multiplex PCR. The sample includes 160,000 or so clones, about 94% seen only once; the top ten take 8.5%. The CDR3 sequence is 15 residues long. V lost 4 bases, J lost 6 bases, and 19 bases lay in between. CDR1 and CDR2 (germline): SGHRS, YFSETQ. The specimen sequenced was blood. This receptor was identified in a middle-aged woman in good health. The chain joins TRBV5-1 to TRBJ1-2; the D is unclear. This chain's CDR3 is CASSPQTSGSDGYTF. In DNA form, the CDR3 reads TGCGCCAGCAGCCCCCAAACGTCTGGGTCCGATGGCTACACCTTC.